This TCR beta chain originates from a study of blood T cells in healthy people across ages. As for the study in general: Capturing about one barcoded beta molecule per two T cells was achieved by template switching.

With a J-beta primer mix and a sample-barcoded 5' primer, a second PCR ran about 7 to 11 cycles. TCRdb reprocessed the 5' RACE reads via MiXCR and lists one record per CDR3 protein. The sample lists about 780,000 distinct CDR3 sequences, about half occurring once. This clonotype was seen more than once but under ten times. The CDR3 sequence is 13 residues long. Germline V gene sequence: CDR1 KGHSH, CDR2 LQKENI. Trimming cost V 0 bases and J 6 bases, with 9 bases left between them. This sequence originates from a man older than 75 in good health. Sequenced material: blood. The chain links TRBV18 to TRBJ2-7; TRBD2 is a possible D gene (5 bases). CDR3 nucleotide sequence: TGTGCCAGCTCACCACCTACCAGCGGCGAGCAGTACTTC. Translating it yields CASSPPTSGEQYF.